Listed here are 27 T cell receptor beta chains from one sample, sequenced in a study of OX40 agonist ivuxolimab in advanced cancers. Sequencing used immunoSEQ multiplex PCR; TCRdb keeps in-frame clones, though not all of them. The repertoire holds 89,000 or so clones, about 90% seen once, with under 9.5% in the top ten. Sequenced here: CD4+ or CD8+ T cells sorted from blood, sampled in a trial of the OX40 agonist ivuxolimab. The receptor source for this set is an adult with an advanced solid tumor such as melanoma, head and neck, liver or kidney cancer.

The rearrangement uses TRBV11-2 and TRBJ2-3; D is possibly TRBD2 (6 bases). V lost 6 bases and J 7 bases, leaving 17 bases between the germline ends. Germline CDR1 is SGHAT and CDR2 is FQNNGV. The CDR3 sequence is 14 residues long. The DNA of the CDR3 is TGTGCCAGCAGGCAAGGAGGGAATCAGTATACGCAGTATTTT. This translates into CASRQGGNQYTQYF.

The V and J genes are TRBV6-4 and TRBJ2-3; tentatively, D is TRBD2 (5 bases). V lost 0 bases and J 6 bases, leaving 13 bases between the germline ends. The CDR3 is 15 amino acids. Germline V gene sequence: CDR1 MRHNA, CDR2 SNTAGT. CDR3 nucleotides: TGTGCCAGCAGTGACTCTTTTGAGGGCCGGGATACGCAGTATTTT. The encoded protein is CASSDSFEGRDTQYF.

The sample holds a few counts of this clone. The chain couples TRBV4-1 to TRBJ1-1; no definite D call. V gave up 1 base and J gave up 2 bases, with 5 bases separating them. Germline CDR1 and CDR2: MGHRA and YSYEKL. This CDR3 has 13 residues. The CDR3 reads CASSQVGNTEAFF. The CDR3 DNA reads as TGCGCCAGCAGCCAAGTAGGAAACACTGAAGCTTTCTTT.

The gene calls are TRBV27 and TRBJ2-1; 14 nucleotides line up with TRBD2. Unmatched junction bases numbered 11, after V lost 5 bases and J lost 5 bases. The CDR3 is made up of 18 amino acids. Germline V gene data show CDR1 as MNHEY and CDR2 as SMNVEV (reference sequence). Here the CDR3 reads CASSPGLAGVRGHNEQFF. Here the CDR3 DNA reads TGTGCCAGCAGTCCGGGACTAGCGGGAGTAAGAGGGCACAATGAGCAGTTCTTC.

The chain joins TRBV6-6 to TRBJ1-4; D might be TRBD1 (6 bases). V shed 10 bases and J shed 5 bases, with 11 bases lying between them. There are 12 residues in the CDR3. Germline lookup yields CDR1 MNHNY and CDR2 SVGAGI (reference sequence). The CDR3 DNA reads as TGTGCCACCGGACAGCTAAATGAAAAACTGTTTTTT. This gives the protein CATGQLNEKLFF.

This chain joins TRBV9 and TRBJ1-2, with 7 bases aligning to TRBD1. Germline CDR1 and CDR2: SGDLS and YYNGEE. The length of the CDR3 is 14 residues. V lost 0 bases, J lost 4 bases, and 3 bases stayed unmatched. This chain's CDR3 is CASSVGQGGYGYTF. The CDR3 region has the DNA TGTGCCAGCAGCGTAGGACAGGGAGGCTATGGCTACACCTTC.

This clone was counted between two and nine times. V and J are TRBV10-1 and TRBJ1-2, with 11 positions matching TRBD1. V lost 3 bases to trimming and J lost 6 bases; unmatched junction nucleotides: 6. Germline V CDR1 and CDR2: WNHNN, SYGVQD (reference sequence). The CDR3 is 15 residues long. The DNA for the CDR3 is TGCGCCAGCAGTGAAATGGACAGGGGGCGAGATGGCTACACCTTC. It is translated as CASSEMDRGRDGYTF.

The gene calls are TRBV9 and TRBJ2-1, with 10 bases lining up with TRBD2. Trimming took 5 bases from V and 6 from J; bases not matched to a gene: 11. Germline V lookup: CDR1 SGDLS, CDR2 YYNGEE. The CDR3 sequence is 16 residues long. The CDR3 DNA reads TGTGCCAGCAGTAAAGAACCGGGACTAGCGCTCAATGAGCAGTTCTTC. Its protein is CASSKEPGLALNEQFF.

This clone was seen once. The V and J genes are TRBV29-1 and TRBJ1-1; D is ambiguous. Germline CDR1 SQVTM, CDR2 ANQGSEA. The CDR3 runs 14 residues. V was clipped by 4 bases and J by 0 bases, with 12 bases between them. The CDR3 sequence: CSVVPGQMNTEAFF. CDR3 bases: TGCAGCGTTGTGCCTGGGCAAATGAACACTGAAGCTTTCTTT.

J is TRBJ2-1 and V is TRBV30, with D unclear. The germline V and J ends were trimmed by 0 bases and 6 bases, with 6 bases remaining between them. The CDR3 has 12 residues. Germline V lookup: CDR1 GTSNPN, CDR2 SVGIG (reference sequence). DNA for the CDR3: TGTGCCTGGAGTGTAGTAGGCAATGAGCAGTTCTTC. It yields the protein CAWSVVGNEQFF.

This chain uses TRBV6-1 with TRBJ2-3, with TRBD2 matching over 8 bases. The germline V gene encodes CDR1 MNHNS and CDR2 SASEGT. The CDR3 loop spans 16 amino acids. V lost 2 bases and J lost 0; bases outside the gene matches: 4. DNA of the CDR3: TGTGCCAGCAGTGAATTGGCGGGAGGAAGCACAGATACGCAGTATTTT. Translated, it gives CASSELAGGSTDTQYF.

This chain uses TRBV10-3 with TRBJ1-2; perhaps TRBD1 as D (5 bases). V was clipped by 3 bases and J by 1 base, with 12 bases between them. The CDR3 has 15 residues. From germline, CDR1 is ENHRY and CDR2 SYGVKD. The CDR3 spells CAISDPTDDNYGYTF. In DNA, the CDR3 is TGTGCCATCAGTGACCCGACAGATGATAACTATGGCTACACCTTC.

This chain joins TRBV6-5 and TRBJ2-1; D not resolved. Germline CDR1 and CDR2: MNHEY and SVGAGI. This CDR3 has 14 residues. Trimming stripped 3 bases from V and 0 bases from J, with 6 bases between. The CDR3 DNA is TGTGCCAGCAGTTATGTCAACTCCTACAATGAGCAGTTCTTC. It yields the protein CASSYVNSYNEQFF.

The chain carries TRBV29-1 and TRBJ1-3, with D unresolved. CDR3 size: 15 residues. Trimming removed 0 bases from V and 0 bases from J, with 9 bases in between. Germline V gene data show CDR1 as SQVTM and CDR2 as ANQGSEA. The CDR3 spells CSVEDTISSGNTIYF. The DNA for the CDR3 is TGCAGCGTTGAAGATACAATAAGCTCTGGAAACACCATATATTTT.

The chain joins TRBV10-3 to TRBJ1-5; tentatively, D is TRBD1 (5 bases). The germline CDR1 and CDR2 sequences are ENHRY and SYGVKD. The CDR3 has 15 residues. Trimming removed 0 bases from V and 4 bases from J, with 10 bases in between. The DNA of the CDR3 is TGTGCCATCAGTGAGTCGAGGCGGGGGAATCAGCCCCAGCATTTT. Translating gives CAISESRRGNQPQHF.

The CDR3 loop is CATSRGYSGFLYEQYF. The CDR3 DNA reads as TGTGCCACCAGCAGAGGGTATAGCGGATTCCTCTACGAGCAGTACTTC. The chain uses TRBV15 and TRBJ2-5; possible D gene TRBD2, 6 bases. The J call may be faulty, since TRBJ2-7 better matches the DNA end. Germline V gene data show CDR1 as LNHNV and CDR2 as YYDKDF (reference sequence). The CDR3 is 16 residues long.

V and J are TRBV6-6 and TRBJ1-5; D remains ambiguous. V lost 2 bases and J lost 7, with 9 bases in between. The CDR3 covers 13 residues. In germline, CDR1 is MNHNY, CDR2 SVGAGI (reference sequence). Here the CDR3 reads CASSYEEVQPQHF. The CDR3 bases are TGTGCCAGCAGTTACGAGGAGGTCCAGCCCCAGCATTTT.

This rearrangement joins TRBV6-5 to TRBJ1-2, with TRBD1 matching 10 bases. Per germline, CDR1 MNHEY and CDR2 SVGAGI. This CDR3 is built from 13 residues. V was pared by 5 bases and J by 3 bases, with 0 bases of the junction left unmatched. CDR3 amino acids: CASSGQGDYGYTF. CDR3 coding DNA: TGTGCCAGCAGTGGACAGGGGGACTATGGCTACACCTTC.

Worth noting for this clone: A junction end diverges from the germline sequence, so it may reflect a read error. The genes are TRBV7-9 and TRBJ2-7; 10 bases match TRBD1. The germline V gene has CDR1 SEHNR and CDR2 FQNEAQ (reference sequence). CDR3 length: 11 residues. The CDR3 here is CASNPGTGDDF. CDR3 DNA sequence: TGTGCCAGCAACCCCGGGACAGGGGATGACTTC.

The rearrangement uses TRBV7-9 and TRBJ2-5; 8 bases fit TRBD2. V trimming: 5 bases; J trimming: 3 bases; junction bases outside the gene matches: 14. This CDR3 is built from 17 residues. Germline values: CDR1 SEHNR, CDR2 FQNEAQ (reference sequence). This CDR3 is CASSPFAGGGPKETQYF. For the CDR3, the DNA is TGTGCCAGCAGCCCGTTTGCCGGCGGGGGGCCTAAAGAGACCCAGTACTTC.

This chain uses TRBV6-6 with TRBJ1-5; 7 bases fit TRBD1. Germline V CDR1 and CDR2: MNHNY, SVGAGI (reference sequence). J gave up 4 bases and V 3 bases, and 6 bases lay outside the gene matches. This CDR3 contains 15 residues. The CDR3 loop is CASSYDRALNQPQHF. In nucleotides, the CDR3 is TGTGCCAGCAGTTATGACAGGGCATTAAATCAGCCCCAGCATTTT.

CDR3 nucleotides: TGTGCCAGCAGTTTCGGAGGGGCCCCGAACACTGAAGCTTTCTTT. Its translation is CASSFGGAPNTEAFF. This sequence joins TRBV27 and TRBJ1-1, with D tentatively TRBD1 (5 bases). CDR3 size: 15 residues. With 3 bases removed from V and 1 base from J, the gap between germline ends came to 12 bases. The germline V gene has CDR1 MNHEY and CDR2 SMNVEV (reference sequence).

The chain employs TRBV27 and TRBJ2-5; 9 bases line up with TRBD1. The CDR3 is 14 residues long. CDR1 and CDR2 from the germline V gene are MNHEY and SMNVEV (reference sequence). The J segment lost 4 bases and the V segment lost 3 bases, leaving 3 bases of the junction unmatched. CDR3 in amino acids: CASSFRDRAETQYF. In nucleotides, the CDR3 is TGTGCCAGCAGTTTCCGGGACAGGGCAGAGACCCAGTACTTC.

The rearrangement joins TRBV19 to TRBJ2-1; the D gene is possibly TRBD1 (5 bases). V was pared by 5 bases and J by 8 bases, with 13 bases between. CDR3 length: 13 amino acids. Germline values: CDR1 LNHDA, CDR2 SQIVND (reference sequence). For the CDR3, the DNA is TGTGCCAGTAGTGTGCAGGGATGGCATGAGCAGTTCTTC. Its translation is CASSVQGWHEQFF.

The rearrangement links TRBV19 to TRBJ2-1; perhaps TRBD2 as D (6 bases). The V gene's germline CDR1 is LNHDA and CDR2 SQIVND (reference sequence). The CDR3 is 13 residues long. V lost 8 bases to trimming and J lost 3 bases, with 11 bases between them. CDR3 in DNA: TGTGCCAGTCGTAGCGGAGTCTACAATGAGCAGTTCTTC. This sequence encodes CASRSGVYNEQFF. Supplemented by reference TRBV19 and TRBJ2-1, the full variable domain reads DGGITQSPKYLFRKEGQNVTLSCEQNLNHDAMYWYRQDPGQGLRLIYYSQIVNDFQKGDIAEGYSVSREKKESFPLTVTSAQKNPTAFYLCASRSGVYNEQFFGPGTRLTVL.

The chain has TRBV16 and TRBJ1-1; D is uncertain. From germline, CDR1 is KGHSY and CDR2 FQNENV. There are 11 residues in the CDR3. The V and J ends lost 3 bases and 2 bases respectively, with 1 base between them. The CDR3 region has the DNA TGTGCCAGCAGCCATAACACTGAAGCTTTCTTT. It is translated as CASSHNTEAFF.

The V call is TRBV9, the J call TRBJ1-2; D unresolved. Looked up from germline, CDR1 is SGDLS and CDR2 is YYNGEE. This CDR3 comprises 12 residues. Trimming took 4 bases from V and 4 from J, leaving 8 bases between them. CDR3 coding DNA: TGTGCCAGCAGCCCCGATTTCTATGGCTACACCTTC. Amino acid sequence: CASSPDFYGYTF.